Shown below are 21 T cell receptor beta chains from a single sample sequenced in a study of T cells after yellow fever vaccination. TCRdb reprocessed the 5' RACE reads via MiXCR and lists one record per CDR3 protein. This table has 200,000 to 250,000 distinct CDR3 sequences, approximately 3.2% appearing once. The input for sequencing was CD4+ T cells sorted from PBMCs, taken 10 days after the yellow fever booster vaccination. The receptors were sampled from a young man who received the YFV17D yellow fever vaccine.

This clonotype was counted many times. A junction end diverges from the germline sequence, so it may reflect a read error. CDR3 protein: CASSVAGANTEAFF. The DNA of the CDR3 is TGTGCCAGCAGCGTAGCCGGGGCGAACACTGAAGCTTTCTTT. The chain has TRBV7-2 and TRBJ1-1; tentatively, D is TRBD1 (5 bases). CDR1 and CDR2 from the germline V gene are SGHTA and FQGNSA. This CDR3 has 14 amino acids.

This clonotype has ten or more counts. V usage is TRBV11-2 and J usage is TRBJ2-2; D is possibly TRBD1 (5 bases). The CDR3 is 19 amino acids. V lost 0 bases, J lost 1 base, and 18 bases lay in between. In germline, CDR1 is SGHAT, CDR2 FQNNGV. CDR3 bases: TGTGCCAGCAGCTTAGACGTTCGCAGGGTGCGGCTGAACACCGGGGAGCTGTTTTTT. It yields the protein CASSLDVRRVRLNTGELFF. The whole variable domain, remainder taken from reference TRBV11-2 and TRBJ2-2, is EAGVAQSPRYKIIEKRQSVAFWCNPISGHATLYWYQQILGQGPKLLIQFQNNGVVDDSQLPKDRFSAERLKGVDSTLKIQPAKLEDSAVYLCASSLDVRRVRLNTGELFFGEGSRLTVL.

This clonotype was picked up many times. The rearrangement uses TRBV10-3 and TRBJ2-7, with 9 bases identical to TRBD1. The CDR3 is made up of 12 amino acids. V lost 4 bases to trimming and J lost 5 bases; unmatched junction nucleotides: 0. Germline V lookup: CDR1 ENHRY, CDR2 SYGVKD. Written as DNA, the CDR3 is TGTGCCATCAGTGGGACAGGGGACGAGCAGTACGTC. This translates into CAISGTGDEQYV.

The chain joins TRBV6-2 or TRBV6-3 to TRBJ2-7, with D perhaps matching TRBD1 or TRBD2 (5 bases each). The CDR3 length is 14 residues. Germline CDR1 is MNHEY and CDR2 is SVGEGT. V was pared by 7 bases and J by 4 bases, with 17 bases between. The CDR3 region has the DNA TGTGCCAGCAAAGTTTTTCCGGGACCATACGAGCAGTACTTC. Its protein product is CASKVFPGPYEQYF.

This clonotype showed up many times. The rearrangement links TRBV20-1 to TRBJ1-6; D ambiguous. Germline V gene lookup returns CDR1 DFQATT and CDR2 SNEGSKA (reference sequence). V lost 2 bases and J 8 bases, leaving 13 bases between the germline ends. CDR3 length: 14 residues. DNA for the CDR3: TGCAGTGCTAGACTCCGGGCCGGTGATTCACCCCTCCACTTT. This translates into CSARLRAGDSPLHF.

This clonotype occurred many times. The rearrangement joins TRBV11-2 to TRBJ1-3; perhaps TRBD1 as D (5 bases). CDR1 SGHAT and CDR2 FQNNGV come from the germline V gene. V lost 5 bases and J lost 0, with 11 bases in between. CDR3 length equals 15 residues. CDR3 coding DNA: TGTGCCAGCAGCCGGGGACGGTTCTCTGGAAACACCATATATTTT. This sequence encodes CASSRGRFSGNTIYF.

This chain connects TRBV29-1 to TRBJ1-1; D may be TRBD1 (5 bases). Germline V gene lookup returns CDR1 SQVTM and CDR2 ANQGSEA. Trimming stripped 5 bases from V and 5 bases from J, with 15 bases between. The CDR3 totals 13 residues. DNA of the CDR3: TGCAGCGTTTCTGACGGGGGGAGGACTGAAGCTTTCTTT. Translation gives CSVSDGGRTEAFF.

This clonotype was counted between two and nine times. The CDR3 sequence: CASSLQPQHF. The CDR3 DNA follows: TGCGCCAGCAGCTTGCAGCCCCAGCATTTT. This rearrangement joins TRBV5-1 to TRBJ1-5; D is unresolved. The CDR3 consists of 10 residues. Trimming stripped 1 base from V and 7 bases from J, with 0 bases between. Germline V gene lookup returns CDR1 SGHRS and CDR2 YFSETQ.

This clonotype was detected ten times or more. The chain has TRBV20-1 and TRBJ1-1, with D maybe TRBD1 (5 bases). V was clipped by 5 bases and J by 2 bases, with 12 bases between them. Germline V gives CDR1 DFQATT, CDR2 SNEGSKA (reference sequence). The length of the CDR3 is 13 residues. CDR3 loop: CSAPGRGNTEAFF. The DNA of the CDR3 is TGCAGTGCTCCGGGGCGGGGTAACACTGAAGCTTTCTTT.

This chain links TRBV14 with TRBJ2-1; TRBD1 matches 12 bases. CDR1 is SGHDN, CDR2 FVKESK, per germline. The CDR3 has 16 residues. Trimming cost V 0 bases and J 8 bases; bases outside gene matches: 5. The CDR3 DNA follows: TGTGCCAGCAGCCAAGACGTCGGGACAGGGGGCGATGAGCAGTTCTTC. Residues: CASSQDVGTGGDEQFF.

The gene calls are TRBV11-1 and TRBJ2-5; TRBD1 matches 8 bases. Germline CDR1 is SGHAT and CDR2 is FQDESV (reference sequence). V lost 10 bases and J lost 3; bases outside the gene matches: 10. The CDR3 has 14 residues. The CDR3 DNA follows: TGTGCCACCAAAGGACAGGGTTTGGAAGAGACCCAGTACTTC. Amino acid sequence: CATKGQGLEETQYF. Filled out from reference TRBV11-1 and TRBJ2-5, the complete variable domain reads EAEVAQSPRYKITEKSQAVAFWCDPISGHATLYWYRQILGQGPELLVQFQDESVVDDSQLPKDRFSAERLKGVDSTLKIQPAELGDSAMYLCATKGQGLEETQYFGPGTRLLVL.

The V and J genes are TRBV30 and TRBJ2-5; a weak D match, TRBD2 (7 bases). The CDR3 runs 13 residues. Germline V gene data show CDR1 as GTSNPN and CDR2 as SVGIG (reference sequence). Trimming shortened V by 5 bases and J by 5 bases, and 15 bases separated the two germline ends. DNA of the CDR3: TGTGCCTGGGAGTTTGGGGGGGCGGAGACCCAGTACTTC. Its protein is CAWEFGGAETQYF.

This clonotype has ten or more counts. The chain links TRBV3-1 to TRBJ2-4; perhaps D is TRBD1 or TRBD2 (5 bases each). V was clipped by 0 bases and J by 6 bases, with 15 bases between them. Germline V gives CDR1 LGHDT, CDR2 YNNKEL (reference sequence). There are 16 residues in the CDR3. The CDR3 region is CASSQDLGTRINIQYF. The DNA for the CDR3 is TGTGCCAGCAGCCAAGATTTGGGGACCAGGATAAACATTCAGTACTTC. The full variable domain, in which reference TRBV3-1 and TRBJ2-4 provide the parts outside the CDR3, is DTAVSQTPKYLVTQMGNDKSIKCEQNLGHDTMYWYKQDSKKFLKIMFSYNNKELIINETVPNRFSPKSPDKAHLNLHINSLELGDSAVYFCASSQDLGTRINIQYFGAGTRLSVL.

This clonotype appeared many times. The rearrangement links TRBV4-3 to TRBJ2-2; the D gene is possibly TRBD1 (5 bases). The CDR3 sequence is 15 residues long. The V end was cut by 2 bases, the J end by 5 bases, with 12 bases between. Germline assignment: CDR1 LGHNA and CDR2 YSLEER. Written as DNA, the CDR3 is TGCGCCAGCAGCCAAAGAACCCAGGGAACCGGGGAGCTGTTTTTT. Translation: CASSQRTQGTGELFF.

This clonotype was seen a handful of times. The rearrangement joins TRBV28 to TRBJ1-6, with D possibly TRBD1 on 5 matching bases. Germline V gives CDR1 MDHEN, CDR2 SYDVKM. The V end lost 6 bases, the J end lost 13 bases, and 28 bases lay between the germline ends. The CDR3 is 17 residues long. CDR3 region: CASRNGGGPLGESPLHF. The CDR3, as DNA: TGTGCCAGCAGAAACGGGGGGGGACCCCTCGGGGAATCCCCCCTCCACTTT. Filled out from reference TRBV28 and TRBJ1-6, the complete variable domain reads DVKVTQSSRYLVKRTGEKVFLECVQDMDHENMFWYRQDPGLGLRLIYFSYDVKMKEKGDIPEGYSVSREKKERFSLILESASTNQTSMYLCASRNGGGPLGESPLHFGNGTRLTVT.

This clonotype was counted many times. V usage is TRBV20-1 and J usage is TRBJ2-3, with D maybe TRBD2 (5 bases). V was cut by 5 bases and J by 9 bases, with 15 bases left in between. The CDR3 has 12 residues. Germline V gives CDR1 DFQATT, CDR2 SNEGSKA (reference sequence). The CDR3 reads CSADLLVRTQYF. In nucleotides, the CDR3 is TGCAGTGCTGATCTACTAGTCCGGACGCAGTATTTT.

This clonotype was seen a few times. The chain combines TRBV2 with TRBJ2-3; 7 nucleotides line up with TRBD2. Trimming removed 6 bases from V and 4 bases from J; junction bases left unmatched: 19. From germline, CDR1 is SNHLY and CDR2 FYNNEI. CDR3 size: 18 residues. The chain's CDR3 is CASRRLQTSWGRSDTQYF. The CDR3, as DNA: TGTGCCAGCAGGCGCCTCCAGACTAGCTGGGGACGGTCAGATACGCAGTATTTT.

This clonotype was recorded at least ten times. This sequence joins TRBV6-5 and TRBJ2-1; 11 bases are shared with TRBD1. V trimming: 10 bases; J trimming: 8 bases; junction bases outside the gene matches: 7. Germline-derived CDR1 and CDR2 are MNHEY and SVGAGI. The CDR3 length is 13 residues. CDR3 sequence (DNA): TGTGCCACCCCGGACAGGGGGCAGGATGAGCAGTTCTTC. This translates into CATPDRGQDEQFF.

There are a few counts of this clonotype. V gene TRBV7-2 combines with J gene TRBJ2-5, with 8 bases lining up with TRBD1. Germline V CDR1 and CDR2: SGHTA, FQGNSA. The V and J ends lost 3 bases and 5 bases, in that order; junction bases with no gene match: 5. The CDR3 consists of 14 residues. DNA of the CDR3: TGTGCCAGCAGCTTTCAGGGGGCGTGGGAGACCCAGTACTTC. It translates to CASSFQGAWETQYF.

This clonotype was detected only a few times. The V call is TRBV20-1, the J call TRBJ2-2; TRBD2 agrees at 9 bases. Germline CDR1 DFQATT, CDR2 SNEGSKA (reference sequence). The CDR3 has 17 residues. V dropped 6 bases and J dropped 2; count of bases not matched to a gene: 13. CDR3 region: CSAPSGGLRFNTGELFF. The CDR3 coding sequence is TGCAGTGCCCCGAGCGGGGGGCTTCGTTTTAACACCGGGGAGCTGTTTTTT.

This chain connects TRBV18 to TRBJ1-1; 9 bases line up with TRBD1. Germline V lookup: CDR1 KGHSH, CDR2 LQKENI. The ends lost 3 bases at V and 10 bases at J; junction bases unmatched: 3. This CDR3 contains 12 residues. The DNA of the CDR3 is TGTGCCAGCTCACCCGACAGGGGGTCAGCTTTCTTT. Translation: CASSPDRGSAFF.